One sample yielded the 13 T cell receptor beta chains listed below, sequenced in a study of preoperative IRX-2 immunotherapy in early breast cancer. Specified treatment: preoperative locoregional IRX-2 cytokine immunotherapy. Some clones are missing from TCRdb's copy, which holds only in-frame ones; the method was immunoSEQ multiplex PCR. Among a few thousand clones listed, 76% were seen once. This specimen was tumor tissue, taken after IRX-2 immunotherapy. The origin of the receptors is a human donor with breast cancer.

The CDR3 loop is CASSIRQGGTDTQYF. CDR3 in DNA: TGTGCCAGTAGTATCAGGCAAGGAGGGACAGATACGCAGTATTTT. The rearrangement uses TRBV19 and TRBJ2-3; tentatively, D is TRBD2 (6 bases). Deletions cut 3 bases from V and 3 bases from J, with 13 bases between. The germline gives CDR1 LNHDA, CDR2 SQIVND (reference sequence). This CDR3 region has 15 residues.

The J gene is TRBJ2-2, the V gene TRBV28; D gene uncertain. Looked up from germline, CDR1 is MDHEN and CDR2 is SYDVKM. V was pared by 5 bases and J by 4 bases, with 17 bases between. There are 16 residues in the CDR3. The CDR3 DNA reads TGTGCCAGCAGTCGTAGCCTCCTAACGGCCACCGGGGAGCTGTTTTTT. Its protein product is CASSRSLLTATGELFF. The entire variable domain, with the rest obtained from reference TRBV28 and TRBJ2-2, is as follows: DVKVTQSSRYLVKRTGEKVFLECVQDMDHENMFWYRQDPGLGLRLIYFSYDVKMKEKGDIPEGYSVSREKKERFSLILESASTNQTSMYLCASSRSLLTATGELFFGEGSRLTVL.

The rearrangement uses TRBV28 and TRBJ1-5; 11 bases line up with TRBD1. The germline V gene encodes CDR1 MDHEN and CDR2 SYDVKM. The CDR3 contains 15 residues. V was pared by 3 bases and J by 7 bases, with 5 bases of the junction left unmatched. The CDR3, as DNA: TGTGCCAGCAGTTTGACCGGACAGGGGGCCCAGCCCCAGCATTTT. The encoded protein is CASSLTGQGAQPQHF.

V usage is TRBV1 and J usage is TRBJ2-2; the table's D call, TRBD2, was not checked against the DNA. TRBV1 is a pseudogene locus. CDR3 length equals 21 residues. Here the CDR3 reads CTSSPLNSGTSGRLNTGELFF. In DNA, the CDR3 is TGCACCAGCAGCCCACTCAATTCCGGGACTAGCGGGAGGTTGAACACCGGGGAGCTGTTTTTT.

Within the sample, this clone is medium-sized. The J gene is TRBJ1-4, the V gene TRBV1. TRBV1 is shown as a pseudogene. This CDR3 region has 15 residues. CDR3 sequence reads: CASSQAMRANEKLFF. The DNA of the CDR3 is TGCGCCAGCAGCCAAGCTATGCGAGCTAATGAAAAACTGTTTTTT.

The chain is built from TRBV6-8 and TRBJ2-1; maybe TRBD2 (6 bases). Germline V gene sequence: CDR1 MNHGY, CDR2 SAAAGT. The CDR3 length is 13 residues. The ends were cut back, 6 bases at V and 6 bases at J, with 12 bases in the middle. CDR3 in amino acids: CASRNGTFNEQFF. CDR3 in DNA: TGTGCCAGCAGAAATGGGACTTTCAATGAGCAGTTCTTC.

The J gene is TRBJ2-5, the V gene TRBV15; TRBD2 is a possible D gene (5 bases). Trimming left V 4 bases short and J 7 bases short, with 19 bases between. Germline loops: CDR1 LNHNV, CDR2 YYDKDF (reference sequence). This CDR3 spans 15 amino acids. The CDR3 bases are TGTGCCACCAGCAACCGACTAACCCCCCGGGGGACCCAGTACTTC. This gives the protein CATSNRLTPRGTQYF.

This chain joins TRBV6-8 and TRBJ2-1, with D maybe TRBD2 (7 bases). Germline assignment: CDR1 MNHGY and CDR2 SAAAGT. V was pared by 6 bases and J by 7 bases, with 22 bases between. This CDR3 is 16 amino acids long. CDR3 in DNA: TGTGCCAGCAGCCCCCGTCTGGGCGGGGGCGGGAATGAGCAGTTCTTC. Its protein is CASSPRLGGGGNEQFF.

This clone was observed a few times. The V and J genes are TRBV28 and TRBJ1-4; 7 positions match TRBD1. CDR3 length equals 14 residues. Germline V lookup: CDR1 MDHEN, CDR2 SYDVKM. V lost 7 bases to trimming and J lost 4 bases; unmatched junction nucleotides: 6. The CDR3 loop is CASIGGQRNEKLFF. The CDR3 bases are TGTGCCAGCATTGGGGGACAGCGTAATGAAAAACTGTTTTTT.

For the CDR3, the DNA is TGTGCCAGCAGTCCTTGGGATGGGGCTGTAGCCAAAAACATTCAGTACTTC. Translated, it gives CASSPWDGAVAKNIQYF. This chain connects TRBV28 to TRBJ2-4; perhaps TRBD1 as D (5 bases). This CDR3 is built from 17 residues. Germline CDR1 is MDHEN and CDR2 is SYDVKM. V dropped 5 bases and J dropped 0 bases, with 17 bases sitting between them. Full variable domain (remainder filled in from reference TRBV28 and TRBJ2-4): DVKVTQSSRYLVKRTGEKVFLECVQDMDHENMFWYRQDPGLGLRLIYFSYDVKMKEKGDIPEGYSVSREKKERFSLILESASTNQTSMYLCASSPWDGAVAKNIQYFGAGTRLSVL.

Here the CDR3 reads CASRWTGAGANVLTF. CDR3 in DNA: TGTGCCAGCAGGTGGACAGGGGCTGGGGCCAACGTCCTGACTTTC. The chain links TRBV28 to TRBJ2-6, with 9 positions matching TRBD1. The germline V gene encodes CDR1 MDHEN and CDR2 SYDVKM. The CDR3 runs to 15 residues. V lost 6 bases, J lost 2 bases, and 2 bases stayed unmatched.

This sequence joins TRBV22-1 and TRBJ1-4; TRBD1, the table's D call, was not compared with the DNA. TRBV22-1 is a pseudogene. CDR3 size: 17 residues. CDR3 DNA sequence: TGTGCCAGCAGTCTCAGACAGGGATTAGCGACTAATGAAAAACTGTTTTTT. Protein product: CASSLRQGLATNEKLFF.

This clone was found a few times. The V gene is TRBV6-8, the J gene TRBJ2-7; 8 bases match TRBD1. CDR3 length: 15 residues. V was clipped by 4 bases and J by 2 bases; unmatched bases: 7. Germline V gene sequence: CDR1 MNHGY, CDR2 SAAAGT. The CDR3 loop reads CASSLSGTGTYEQYF. The DNA of the CDR3 is TGTGCCAGCAGTTTGTCCGGGACAGGCACCTACGAGCAGTACTTC.